These T cell receptor beta chains were read from a single sample in a study of Graves' ophthalmopathy and Graves' hyperthyroidism. TCRdb reprocessed the multiplex PCR reads with MiXCR, giving one entry per CDR3 protein. Here the sample spans 620,000 or so distinct CDR3 sequences, about 20% being singletons. Specimen: peripheral blood. Receptors originate from a woman aged 18-30 years with stable Graves' hyperthyroidism. Some clones in this sample may be carry-over from other donors' samples. Both conserved end residues are part of each CDR3. Fields, in order: V gene, CDR3 length, clone size, CDR3 protein. Expanded clones are given a class, and other clones once, few, many or no size at all.

v_call: TRBV6-1
cdr3_length: 18
clone_size: .
cdr3_aa: CASSEQGRRSSYNSPLHF

v_call: TRBV6-5
cdr3_length: 15
clone_size: many
cdr3_aa: CASSYHGTENYGYTF

v_call: TRBV12-3/TRBV12-4
cdr3_length: 13
clone_size: once
cdr3_aa: CASSFRGADTQYF

v_call: TRBV24-1
cdr3_length: 13
clone_size: .
cdr3_aa: CATRGQGAAEAFF

v_call: TRBV28
cdr3_length: 13
clone_size: .
cdr3_aa: CASDPGGIYEQYF

v_call: TRBV2
cdr3_length: 12
clone_size: many
cdr3_aa: CASMGDNYGYTF

v_call: TRBV7-3
cdr3_length: 15
clone_size: few
cdr3_aa: CASSLKQGYTGELFF

v_call: TRBV25-1
cdr3_length: 13
clone_size: .
cdr3_aa: CASSEPGPGGYTF

v_call: TRBV12-3/TRBV12-4
cdr3_length: 15
clone_size: many
cdr3_aa: CASRTTGEGRGGYTF

v_call: TRBV20-1
cdr3_length: 15
clone_size: many
cdr3_aa: CSALGSRVAKNIQYF

v_call: TRBV29-1
cdr3_length: 10
clone_size: few
cdr3_aa: CSVKGETQYF

v_call: TRBV6-1
cdr3_length: 14
clone_size: .
cdr3_aa: CASSESVGLETQYF

v_call: TRBV6-1
cdr3_length: 13
clone_size: .
cdr3_aa: CASKGGINQPQHF

v_call: TRBV14
cdr3_length: 15
clone_size: many
cdr3_aa: CASSQDRDSQETQYF

v_call: TRBV7-2
cdr3_length: 15
clone_size: .
cdr3_aa: CASSFGLAPSYEQYF

v_call: TRBV6-5
cdr3_length: 15
clone_size: many
cdr3_aa: CAGAGLAGVRHEQYF

v_call: TRBV30
cdr3_length: 16
clone_size: few
cdr3_aa: CAWSVQAAGRRTEAFF

v_call: TRBV12-3/TRBV12-4
cdr3_length: 15
clone_size: .
cdr3_aa: CASSSSRGRQETQYF

v_call: TRBV9
cdr3_length: 15
clone_size: many
cdr3_aa: CASSGRTPQQETQYF

v_call: TRBV15
cdr3_length: 14
clone_size: few
cdr3_aa: CATSSPALGTEAFF

v_call: TRBV6-1
cdr3_length: 13
clone_size: many
cdr3_aa: CASEEQLNTEAFF

v_call: TRBV12-3/TRBV12-4
cdr3_length: 16
clone_size: .
cdr3_aa: CASSLSSGLGGYGYTF

v_call: TRBV30
cdr3_length: 13
clone_size: few
cdr3_aa: CAWSRDRQLGYTF

v_call: TRBV12-3/TRBV12-4
cdr3_length: 15
clone_size: .
cdr3_aa: CASSHVLAGVAEQYF

v_call: TRBV6-2/TRBV6-3
cdr3_length: 13
clone_size: .
cdr3_aa: CASTVGKTFEAFF

v_call: TRBV6-1
cdr3_length: 14
clone_size: many
cdr3_aa: CASSTGQGNQPQHF

v_call: TRBV28
cdr3_length: 13
clone_size: many
cdr3_aa: CASRTTTGETQYF

v_call: TRBV20-1
cdr3_length: 13
clone_size: .
cdr3_aa: CSALWGDKNIQYF

v_call: TRBV19
cdr3_length: 14
clone_size: few
cdr3_aa: CASGLGTVGSPLHF

v_call: TRBV29-1
cdr3_length: 13
clone_size: many
cdr3_aa: CSVTDSLLTEAFF

v_call: TRBV7-9
cdr3_length: 12
clone_size: .
cdr3_aa: CASSLEFAGAFF

v_call: TRBV11-2
cdr3_length: 14
clone_size: few
cdr3_aa: CASSSNHRAYGYTF

v_call: TRBV9
cdr3_length: 14
clone_size: many
cdr3_aa: CASSVTGDSYEQYF

v_call: TRBV5-1
cdr3_length: 15
clone_size: many
cdr3_aa: CASSLGIASPYEQYF

v_call: TRBV30
cdr3_length: 14
clone_size: many
cdr3_aa: CAWRLLGQGYEQYF

v_call: TRBV6-1
cdr3_length: 15
clone_size: .
cdr3_aa: CASRPRDVSAGELFF

v_call: TRBV7-2
cdr3_length: 15
clone_size: .
cdr3_aa: CASSLRTGVIGELFF

v_call: TRBV19
cdr3_length: 15
clone_size: many
cdr3_aa: CASIRFGSALTEAFF

v_call: TRBV6-1
cdr3_length: 15
clone_size: many
cdr3_aa: CASIVVTGWDYGYTF

v_call: TRBV19
cdr3_length: 13
clone_size: many
cdr3_aa: CASDDRVVQPQHF

v_call: TRBV18
cdr3_length: 18
clone_size: .
cdr3_aa: CASSPRNQGQGMSTEAFF

v_call: TRBV12-3/TRBV12-4
cdr3_length: 13
clone_size: many
cdr3_aa: CASGLAGRETQYF

v_call: TRBV6-1
cdr3_length: 11
clone_size: many
cdr3_aa: CASSLQSEAFF

v_call: TRBV9
cdr3_length: 14
clone_size: many
cdr3_aa: CASNPSQGSYGYTF

v_call: TRBV28
cdr3_length: 14
clone_size: many
cdr3_aa: CASGPLASRGEQYF

v_call: TRBV9
cdr3_length: 15
clone_size: .
cdr3_aa: CASSAFGDLNYGYTF

v_call: TRBV5-1
cdr3_length: 14
clone_size: few
cdr3_aa: CASSLGRQGNTIYF

v_call: TRBV6-1
cdr3_length: 13
clone_size: .
cdr3_aa: CASGITGGDEQYF

v_call: TRBV6-1
cdr3_length: 12
clone_size: .
cdr3_aa: CATQGANYEQYF

v_call: TRBV12-3/TRBV12-4
cdr3_length: 14
clone_size: .
cdr3_aa: CASSFGSQGRGYTF

v_call: TRBV6-1
cdr3_length: 15
clone_size: many
cdr3_aa: CASSLERGVAGELFF

v_call: TRBV10-3
cdr3_length: 14
clone_size: many
cdr3_aa: CAISDLLHPGTQYF

v_call: TRBV4-1
cdr3_length: 16
clone_size: many
cdr3_aa: CASSQDYGYKNYGYTF

v_call: TRBV20-1
cdr3_length: 13
clone_size: many
cdr3_aa: CSARGVLGETQYF

v_call: TRBV10-3
cdr3_length: 15
clone_size: many
cdr3_aa: CAISNRDRKFRGYTF

v_call: TRBV6-2/TRBV6-3
cdr3_length: 11
clone_size: .
cdr3_aa: CASSYENEQYF